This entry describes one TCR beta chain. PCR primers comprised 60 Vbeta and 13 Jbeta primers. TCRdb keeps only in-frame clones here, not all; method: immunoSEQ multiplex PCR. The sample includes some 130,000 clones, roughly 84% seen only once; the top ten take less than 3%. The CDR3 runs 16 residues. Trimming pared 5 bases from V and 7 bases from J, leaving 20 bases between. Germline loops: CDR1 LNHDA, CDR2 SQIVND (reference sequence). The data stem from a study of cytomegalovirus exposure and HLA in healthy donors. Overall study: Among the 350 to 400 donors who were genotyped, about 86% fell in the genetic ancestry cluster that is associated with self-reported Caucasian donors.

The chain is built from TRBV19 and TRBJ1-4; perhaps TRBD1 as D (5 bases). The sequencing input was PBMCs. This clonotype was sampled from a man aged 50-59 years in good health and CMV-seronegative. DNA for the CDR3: TGTGCCAGTAGTCCCGGTGGCGGCCAGGGTCGTGAAAAACTGTTTTTT. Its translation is CASSPGGGQGREKLFF. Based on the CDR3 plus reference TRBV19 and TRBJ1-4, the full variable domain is DGGITQSPKYLFRKEGQNVTLSCEQNLNHDAMYWYRQDPGQGLRLIYYSQIVNDFQKGDIAEGYSVSREKKESFPLTVTSAQKNPTAFYLCASSPGGGQGREKLFFGSGTQLSVL.